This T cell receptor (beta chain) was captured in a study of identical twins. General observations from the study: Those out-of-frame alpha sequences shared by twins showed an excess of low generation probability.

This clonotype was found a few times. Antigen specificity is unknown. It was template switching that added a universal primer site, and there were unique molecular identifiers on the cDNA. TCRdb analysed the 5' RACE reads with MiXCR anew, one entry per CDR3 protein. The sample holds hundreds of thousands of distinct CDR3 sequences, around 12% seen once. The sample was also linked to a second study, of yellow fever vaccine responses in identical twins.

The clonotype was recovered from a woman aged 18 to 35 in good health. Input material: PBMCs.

Written as DNA, the CDR3 is TGCAGCGTTGCAGGACAGGGGGACACCGGGGAGCTGTTTTTT. As protein: CSVAGQGDTGELFF. The V gene is TRBV29-1, the J gene TRBJ2-2, with 10 bases that match TRBD1. The CDR3 sequence is 14 residues long. Unmatched junction bases numbered 2, after V lost 4 bases and J lost 3 bases. Germline V CDR1 and CDR2: SQVTM, ANQGSEA.